This T cell receptor (beta chain) was documented in a study of cytomegalovirus exposure and HLA in healthy donors. Notes on the study in general: Apparent HLA restriction characterized most CMV-associated TCR beta chains in a later analysis.

CDR3 size: 14 residues. CDR1 is MNHEY, CDR2 SVGAGI, per germline. V was clipped by 5 bases and J by 6 bases; unmatched bases: 4. Primers: 60 Vbeta forward and 13 Jbeta reverse. Profiled with immunoSEQ multiplex PCR; TCRdb holds only in-frame clones, not every one. The table has around 170,000 clones, approximately 82% seen once. On this clone itself: No antigen is known for it.

Sequencing was performed on PBMCs. This receptor was taken from a male donor in good health and CMV-seronegative. This chain uses TRBV6-5 with TRBJ2-1; 10 bases are shared with TRBD1. The CDR3 reads CASSRGQGINEQFF. The CDR3 coding sequence is TGTGCCAGCAGTCGGGGACAGGGGATCAATGAGCAGTTCTTC.